Listed below are T cell receptor beta chains from one sample, sequenced in a study of blood T cell repertoires in COVID-19. Assay used: immunoSEQ multiplex PCR; TCRdb lists only in-frame clones, some missing. The sample lists just under 350,000 clones; roughly 89% were seen once. Sequencing was carried out using peripheral blood. The receptors here all came from a woman under 30 who had recovered from COVID-19. The CDR3 runs from the conserved cysteine through the conserved F or W. Fields, in order: D gene, V gene, clone size, J gene, CDR3 length, CDR3 DNA, CDR3 protein. The D gene is left open where the match is weak. Rows may omit the clone size; those that give it use once, few, many or a size class.

>TRBD2|TRBV2|NA|TRBJ2-1|16
TGTGCCAGCAGTGAAACTGGAGCGGGAGGGCCCTATGAGCAGTTCTTC
CASSETGAGGPYEQFF
>NA|TRBV7-8|NA|TRBJ1-6|16
TGTGCCAGCAGCTTAGTTCCCTCGGACAGTAGTTCACCCCTCCACTTT
CASSLVPSDSSSPLHF
>NA|TRBV2|NA|TRBJ2-5|12
TGTGCCAGCAGTCAATGGGAGGAGACCCAGTACTTC
CASSQWEETQYF
>TRBD1|TRBV3-1/TRBV3-2|NA|TRBJ2-6|18
TGTGCCAGCAGCCAAGGGGGACAGTTCAGCTCTGGGGCCAACGTCCTGACTTTC
CASSQGGQFSSGANVLTF
>NA|TRBV30|NA|TRBJ1-1|12
TGTGCCTGGAGTGTACGGGTAACTGAAGCTTTCTTT
CAWSVRVTEAFF
>NA|TRBV27|NA|TRBJ2-1|15
TGTGCCAGCAGTTTTGTCGGACAGAGCTACAATGAGCAGTTCTTC
CASSFVGQSYNEQFF
>NA|TRBV5-1|NA|TRBJ1-1|13
TGCGCCAGCAGCCGAGGCCTGGGCACTGAAGCTTTCTTT
CASSRGLGTEAFF
>NA|TRBV11-3|NA|TRBJ1-6|16
TGTGCCAGCAGCCCGCAGGGTTTCTCCTATAATTCACCCCTCCACTTT
CASSPQGFSYNSPLHF
>NA|TRBV5-1|NA|TRBJ1-4|15
TGCGCCAGCAGCTTGGACTCCGCAACTAATGAAAAACTGTTTTTT
CASSLDSATNEKLFF
>TRBD1|TRBV11-2|NA|TRBJ1-1|16
TGTGCCAGCAGCTTCCCGAGCGGAGGGGGCATAACTGAAGCTTTCTTT
CASSFPSGGGITEAFF
>TRBD1|TRBV27|NA|TRBJ1-6|16
TGTGCCAGCAGTTTCCGGAACAGGGGGTATAATTCACCCCTCCACTTT
CASSFRNRGYNSPLHF
>TRBD1|TRBV4-3|NA|TRBJ2-5|17
TGCGCCAGCAGCCCAAATCGTAGGACAGGGGGGCAAGAGACCCAGTACTTC
CASSPNRRTGGQETQYF
>NA|TRBV6-2/TRBV6-3|once|TRBJ2-3|14
TGTGCCAGCAGTCAACTGTCGGGGGCAGATACGCAGTATTTT
CASSQLSGADTQYF
>TRBD1|TRBV20-1|few|TRBJ1-2|11
TGCAGTGTCCAGCAGGGGGATGGCTACACCTTC
CSVQQGDGYTF
>NA|TRBV27|NA|TRBJ1-3|15
TGTGCCAGCAGTCCCCAGGGGTCTTCTGGAAACACCATATATTTT
CASSPQGSSGNTIYF
>TRBD1|TRBV2|NA|TRBJ2-1|16
TGTGCCAGCAAACCCGGGACAGGGGGCTCCTACAATGAGCAGTTCTTC
CASKPGTGGSYNEQFF
>NA|TRBV6-5|NA|TRBJ1-2|13
TGTGCCAGCTTTGATACAGGGAGTCCTGGCTACACCTTC
CASFDTGSPGYTF
>NA|TRBV9|NA|TRBJ2-1|17
TGTGCCAGCAGCGTAGAGGCCGGGGGGCTTTCCTACAATGAGCAGTTCTTC
CASSVEAGGLSYNEQFF
>NA|TRBV20-1|NA|TRBJ1-4|14
TGCAGTGCTAGTTCCAGGAACCACCATGAAAAACTGTTTTTT
CSASSRNHHEKLFF
>TRBD1|TRBV15|NA|TRBJ2-1|18
TGTGCCACCAGCAGAGATCTCTTAGGGACAGGGTACTACAATGAGCAGTTCTTC
CATSRDLLGTGYYNEQFF